This T cell receptor beta chain was sequenced for a study of radiation and T cells in renal cell carcinoma (dated by TCRdb to 2019 to 2021). Regarding the research as a whole: Samples were obtained from a clinical trial, in which 15 Gy stereotactic body radiation therapy was delivered to primary renal cell carcinomas and nephrectomy was performed 4 weeks later. In total, some 52 samples underwent TCR beta sequencing: some 25 tumors plus 27 peripheral blood samples. Across all 50 or so samples, several million unique CDR3 nucleotide sequences, encoding 2.5 million to 3 million unique CDR3 amino acid sequences, were identified. Results and caveats for the whole study, not just this receptor: Effects of radiation dose or scheduling on the TCR repertoire could not be addressed with the single-armed trial design. Because pretreatment tumor biopsies were not available, the study could not determine whether clonotypes were already present within the tumor at baseline. Dynamics of the blood repertoire were not tracked past 4 weeks after treatment. Top tumor clonotypes rose in blood from baseline to 2 weeks post-radiation, then contracted by 4 weeks, suggesting transient expansion of tumor-resident clones.

Looking up the germline V gene (reference sequence) yields CDR1 LNHDA and CDR2 SQIVND. V gives up 5 bases and J gives up 0 bases, and the segment between their germline ends measures 10 bases. The CDR3 spans 14 residues, from the cysteine through the phenylalanine. This entry keeps only the CDR3 DNA: 42 bases, framed from base 1. This specimen's time point label, interpreted: blood 2 weeks post-SBRT. The treatment or condition label corresponds to: 15 Gy SBRT to primary tumor, nephrectomy 4 weeks later. To follow tumor-enriched clonotypes, peripheral blood was collected serially from radiation-treated patients at baseline and again at 2 weeks and 4 weeks after SBRT. Every patient had renal cell carcinoma of clear cell pathology. The QIAamp DNA Blood Mini Kit (Qiagen) was used to prepare genomic DNA for TCR sequencing. The analyses included only samples that passed all quality control checks. To note about this clone: The target of this receptor is not known. No base-level quality is on record; no much larger clone is a single base apart.

The immunoSEQ kit was used, according to the manufacturer's recommendations, to generate TCR beta libraries from genomic DNA. To prepare libraries, a first multiplex PCR with proprietary primers was run, followed by a second PCR that added unique barcodes, and a bead cleanup was done after each round. A kit-provided positive control reaction and a negative control reaction were included in every sample batch. The final libraries were assessed on an Agilent 4200 TapeStation D1000 ScreenTape, pooled by volume, and quantified by qPCR. An Illumina NextSeq500 fitted with a MidOutput 150-cycle cartridge performed the sequencing, running 156 Read1 cycles and 15 Index1 cycles with the kit's custom primers. The pooled library was loaded at around 1.1 pM with a 20% PhiX control spike-in. As for the original processing: Vendor-processed data were analyzed in R, with a clonotype defined as all T cells sharing the same CDR3 nucleotide sequence. For clone abundance analyses, frequencies were normalized to the 10,000 most abundant clones per sample. Public T cell clones, averaging fewer than five per sample, were removed before analysis. A difference in abundance of at least 32-fold between compartments was used to define tumor-enriched and baseline blood-enriched clonotypes. Clonotypes expanded or contracted between blood time points were identified with a beta-binomial differential abundance model. Similarity between tumor and blood repertoires was quantified using the Baroni-Urbani and Buser coefficient, and groups were compared with two-tailed Wilcoxon tests in R. TCRdb retrieved this table from immuneACCESS and kept in-frame rearrangements only. Not all clones are present; in checked studies, unresolved V genes account for under half, and no reason is known for the remainder. V, J and clone size were drawn from that table, and D and trimming were deduced from the DNA. The sample table contains 120,000 or so clones; only one count was recorded for around nine tenths of them. The ten largest clones take up nearly 6% of the sample.

This TCR was recovered from a woman in her 70s with renal cell carcinoma. The sequence joins TRBV19 to TRBJ1-1, with TRBD1 tentatively as D gene (6 bases match). This specimen consisted of blood, obtained from a patient whose treatment included radiotherapy and nephrectomy. The nucleotide sequence reads TGTGCCAGTAGTCTGGGACACATGAACACTGAAGCTTTCTTT. Its protein reads: CASSLGHMNTEAFF.